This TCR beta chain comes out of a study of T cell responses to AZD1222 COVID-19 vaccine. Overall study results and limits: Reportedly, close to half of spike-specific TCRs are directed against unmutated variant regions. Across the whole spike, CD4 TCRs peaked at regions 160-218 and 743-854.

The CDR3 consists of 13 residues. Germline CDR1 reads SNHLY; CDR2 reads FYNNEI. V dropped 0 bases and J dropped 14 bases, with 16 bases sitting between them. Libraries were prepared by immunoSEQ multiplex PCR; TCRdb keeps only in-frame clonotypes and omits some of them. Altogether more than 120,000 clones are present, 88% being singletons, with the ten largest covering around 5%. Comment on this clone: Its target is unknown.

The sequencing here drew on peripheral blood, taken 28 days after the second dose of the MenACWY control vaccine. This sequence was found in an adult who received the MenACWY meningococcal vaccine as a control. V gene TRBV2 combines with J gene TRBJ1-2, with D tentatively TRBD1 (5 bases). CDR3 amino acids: CASSEALKTAGTF. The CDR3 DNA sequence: TGTGCCAGCAGTGAAGCGTTAAAGACAGCAGGAACCTTC.